This paragraph covers one T cell receptor beta chain sequence. Assay: immunoSEQ multiplex PCR; the TCRdb copy retains only in-frame clones and omits some. The profile covers some 1.4 million clones, with over 95% appearing a single time and 0.95% to 1.5% taken by the ten largest. After removal of 5 bases from V and 5 bases from J, the junction contained 3 bases not matched to a gene. This CDR3 has 14 amino acids. Germline V gene data show CDR1 as MNHNY and CDR2 as SVGAGI (reference sequence). The data are from a study of shared clonotypes between healthy human individuals. This chain joins TRBV6-6 and TRBJ1-5, with 10 bases fitting TRBD1. Sequenced sample: naive CD4+ T cells sorted from blood. The subset here: CD45RA+ positively selected. This receptor was identified in a man aged 25 to 40 in good health. CDR3 residues: CASSADRGHQPQHF. CDR3 sequence (DNA): TGTGCCAGCAGTGCCGACAGGGGGCATCAGCCCCAGCATTTT.